The 26 T cell receptor beta chains below all came from one sample that was sequenced in a study of blood T cell repertoires in COVID-19. Clones were sequenced by immunoSEQ multiplex PCR, and TCRdb holds only the in-frame ones, with some missing. The sample contains about 67,000 clones, around 85% of which appear only once. The sample taken for sequencing was peripheral blood. All receptors come from a man between 50 and 59 years old with active COVID-19.

The chain couples TRBV6-6 to TRBJ1-5; 9 bases are shared with TRBD1. This CDR3 is built from 15 residues. J was trimmed by 1 base and V by 7 bases; bases with no gene match: 5. Germline values: CDR1 MNHNY, CDR2 SVGAGI (reference sequence). This chain's CDR3 is CASTLGQGSNQPQHF. The CDR3 DNA follows: TGTGCCAGCACCCTGGGACAGGGAAGCAATCAGCCCCAGCATTTT.

The V gene is TRBV7-9, the J gene TRBJ2-7; D is ambiguous. This CDR3 spans 14 amino acids. V lost 1 base, J lost 0 bases, and 7 bases lay in between. Looked up from germline, CDR1 is SEHNR and CDR2 is FQNEAQ (reference sequence). The DNA for the CDR3 is TGTGCCAGCAGCTTAGTTGGGCCCTCCTACGAGCAGTACTTC. Protein product: CASSLVGPSYEQYF.

This clone was detected only once. The chain is built from TRBV7-8 and TRBJ2-1; TRBD1 matches 7 bases. V shed 5 bases, J shed 9 bases, and the junction held 4 bases outside the gene matches. The CDR3 consists of 12 residues. Germline values: CDR1 SGHVS, CDR2 FQNEAQ. CDR3 region: CASSPTGLEQFF. The DNA of the CDR3 is TGTGCCAGCAGCCCGACAGGGCTTGAGCAGTTCTTC.

The CDR3 loop is CASSQVLASYNEQFF. The CDR3 DNA is TGTGCCAGCAGCCAAGTTCTAGCGTCCTACAATGAGCAGTTCTTC. V and J are TRBV4-2 and TRBJ2-1; D perhaps matches TRBD2 (6 bases). The CDR3 contains 15 residues. The germline V gene has CDR1 LGHNA and CDR2 YNFKEQ. V was shortened by 1 base and J by 1 base, with 8 bases between the two germline ends.

V is TRBV27 and J is TRBJ1-6; 8 bases fit TRBD1. The V segment lost 5 bases and the J segment 3 bases; nucleotides outside the gene matches: 3. Per germline, CDR1 MNHEY and CDR2 SMNVEV (reference sequence). The CDR3 runs to 15 residues. The CDR3 DNA is TGTGCCAGCAGTCTGGACAGGGACTATAATTCACCCCTCCACTTT. Translated, it gives CASSLDRDYNSPLHF.

CDR3 sequence reads: CASAHYHTDTQYF. The CDR3 nucleotides are TGTGCCAGCGCCCACTACCACACAGATACGCAGTATTTT. The chain is built from TRBV3-1 (or the pseudogene TRBV3-2) and TRBJ2-3; D gene ambiguous. The CDR3 is made up of 13 amino acids. The ends were cut back, 8 bases at V and 2 bases at J, with 11 bases in the middle. Germline assignment: CDR1 LGHDT and CDR2 YNNKEL (reference sequence).

The chain employs TRBV3-1 (or the pseudogene TRBV3-2) and TRBJ1-1; D is ambiguous. Germline-derived CDR1 and CDR2 are LGHDT and YNNKEL (reference sequence). V was trimmed by 8 bases and J by 5 bases, leaving 12 bases between them. The CDR3 spans 12 residues. The CDR3 DNA reads TGTGCCAGCGGGGAGATTTTGACTGAAGCTTTCTTT. This encodes CASGEILTEAFF.

The rearrangement joins TRBV24-1 to TRBJ1-1, with 9 bases that match TRBD1. With 2 bases clipped from V and 10 bases from J, the junction kept 7 bases outside the gene matches. Germline loops: CDR1 KGHDR, CDR2 SFDVKD. The length of the CDR3 is 14 residues. The CDR3 loop reads CATSDSQGARGAFF. CDR3 sequence (DNA): TGTGCCACCAGTGATTCACAGGGGGCCCGTGGAGCTTTCTTT.

The chain recombines TRBV6-2 or TRBV6-3 with TRBJ1-1; D remains ambiguous. Germline values: CDR1 MNHEY, CDR2 SVGEGT. Trimming stripped 1 base from V and 1 base from J, with 10 bases between. This CDR3 has 15 residues. In DNA, the CDR3 is TGTGCCAGCAGTTACTTTTCGCCGAGGAACACTGAAGCTTTCTTT. Protein: CASSYFSPRNTEAFF.

This sequence joins TRBV6-2 or TRBV6-3 and TRBJ2-2; D perhaps matches TRBD1 (5 bases). CDR3 size: 14 residues. Germline CDR1 and CDR2: MNHEY and SVGEGT. The V end was cut by 3 bases, the J end by 3 bases, with 8 bases between. CDR3 sequence: CASSYARDTGELFF. For the CDR3, the DNA is TGTGCCAGCAGTTATGCCAGGGACACCGGGGAGCTGTTTTTT.

The V gene is TRBV6-5, the J gene TRBJ1-2; TRBD1 is a possible D gene (6 bases). Per the germline V gene, CDR1 is MNHEY and CDR2 is SVGAGI. This CDR3 is built from 11 residues. V gave up 4 bases and J gave up 8 bases, with 8 bases separating them. The CDR3 sequence: CASSFQGGYTF. As DNA, the CDR3 is TGTGCCAGCAGTTTTCAGGGGGGCTACACCTTC.

Details on this clone: The junction and the germline gene differ at one end; a read error may be behind it. The CDR3 spells CASSLRGSSNSPLHF. The DNA for the CDR3 is TGTGCCAGCAGTTTGAGGGGGTCCTCTAATTCACCCCTCCACTTT. V gene TRBV27 combines with J gene TRBJ1-6; a weak D match, TRBD1 (6 bases). The CDR3 has 15 residues. Germline-derived CDR1 and CDR2 are MNHEY and SMNVEV (reference sequence).

The rearrangement uses TRBV7-9 and TRBJ2-7; 8 bases are a match to TRBD1. CDR1 SEHNR and CDR2 FQNEAQ come from the germline V gene (reference sequence). Losses at the gene ends were 0 bases for V and 3 bases for J; bases not matched to a gene: 4. This CDR3 is 15 amino acids long. CDR3 sequence reads: CASSLAQGAYYEQYF. The CDR3, as DNA: TGTGCCAGCAGCTTAGCTCAGGGGGCGTACTACGAGCAGTACTTC.

This chain connects TRBV7-9 to TRBJ2-1, with 16 bases fitting TRBD2. V lost 5 bases to trimming and J lost 9 bases; unmatched junction nucleotides: 7. CDR3 length equals 16 residues. Looked up from germline, CDR1 is SEHNR and CDR2 is FQNEAQ (reference sequence). This CDR3 reads CASSGGGTSGRGEQFF. The CDR3 DNA reads as TGTGCCAGCAGCGGGGGAGGGACTAGCGGGAGGGGTGAGCAGTTCTTC.

The chain recombines TRBV28 with TRBJ2-7; D may be TRBD1 (6 bases). Germline lookup yields CDR1 MDHEN and CDR2 SYDVKM. The germline V and J ends were trimmed by 5 bases and 2 bases, with 13 bases remaining between them. The CDR3 extends over 14 amino acids. CDR3: CASSPVDRAYEQYF. In DNA form, the CDR3 reads TGTGCCAGCAGTCCAGTGGACAGAGCCTACGAGCAGTACTTC.

J is TRBJ2-7 and V is TRBV6-2 or TRBV6-3; the D gene is possibly TRBD2 (5 bases). With 5 bases removed from V and 4 bases from J, the gap between germline ends came to 12 bases. Germline loops: CDR1 MNHEY, CDR2 SVGEGT. The CDR3 loop spans 13 amino acids. CDR3 nucleotides: TGTGCCAGCAGTCCCGCTAGACTATACGAGCAGTACTTC. It yields the protein CASSPARLYEQYF.

This clone was found a few times. The V call is TRBV5-1, the J call TRBJ2-7, with 11 positions matching TRBD2. CDR3 length: 16 amino acids. V gave up 3 bases and J gave up 1 base; unmatched junction bases: 6. The germline gives CDR1 SGHRS, CDR2 YFSETQ. The CDR3 nucleotides are TGCGCCAGCAGCTCTGGGGGACTAGCGGATTCCTACGAGCAGTACTTC. Translation gives CASSSGGLADSYEQYF.

The chain has TRBV6-6 and TRBJ2-4; 7 bases are a match to TRBD2. Losses at the gene ends were 5 bases for V and 0 bases for J; bases not matched to a gene: 13. The CDR3 is 18 residues long. Germline CDR1 is MNHNY and CDR2 is SVGAGI (reference sequence). The CDR3 is CASSPTRGEILAKNIQYF. DNA for the CDR3: TGTGCCAGCAGTCCGACCCGGGGGGAGATTTTAGCCAAAAACATTCAGTACTTC.

This chain connects TRBV29-1 to TRBJ2-1; TRBD2 matches at 13 bases. CDR3 length: 15 residues. The germline V gene encodes CDR1 SQVTM and CDR2 ANQGSEA. After removal of 5 bases from V and 5 bases from J, the junction contained 6 bases not matched to a gene. In nucleotides, the CDR3 is TGCAGCGTTCCCAGGACTAGCGGGAGTGACAATGAGCAGTTCTTC. Translated: CSVPRTSGSDNEQFF.

The rearrangement uses TRBV2 and TRBJ2-7, with D tentatively TRBD2 (5 bases). CDR1 and CDR2 from the germline V gene are SNHLY and FYNNEI. The CDR3 spans 15 residues. The V end was cut by 4 bases, the J end by 3 bases, with 16 bases between. Here the CDR3 DNA reads TGTGCCAGCAGTGTCGAGGGTCGAGTTGGCTACGAGCAGTACTTC. Translated, it gives CASSVEGRVGYEQYF.

This chain links TRBV7-2 with TRBJ1-5; D not certain. V dropped 1 base and J dropped 5 bases, with 12 bases sitting between them. Germline CDR1 and CDR2: SGHTA and FQGNSA. The CDR3 is made up of 15 amino acids. The CDR3 here is CASSLGLGGHQPQHF. CDR3 DNA sequence: TGTGCCAGCAGCTTAGGGTTGGGTGGGCATCAGCCCCAGCATTTT.

The rearrangement joins TRBV2 to TRBJ2-6; TRBD1 is a possible D gene (6 bases). CDR3 length equals 16 residues. The V end lost 0 bases, the J end lost 3 bases, and 9 bases lay between the germline ends. CDR1 and CDR2 (germline): SNHLY, FYNNEI. CDR3 region: CASSEATGRGANVLTF. The CDR3 DNA sequence: TGTGCCAGCAGTGAAGCGACAGGTCGTGGGGCCAACGTCCTGACTTTC.

The chain carries TRBV4-2 and TRBJ2-1; 8 nucleotides line up with TRBD1. CDR1 and CDR2 (germline): LGHNA, YNFKEQ. The junction had 5 bases not matched to a gene; V was cut back by 3 bases and J by 1 base. The CDR3 has 16 amino acids. CDR3 protein: CASSQPGQGSYNEQFF. The DNA of the CDR3 is TGTGCCAGCAGCCAGCCCGGACAGGGATCCTACAATGAGCAGTTCTTC.

The chain recombines TRBV7-2 with TRBJ1-4, with D perhaps TRBD1 (6 bases). Germline CDR1 is SGHTA and CDR2 is FQGNSA. This CDR3 is built from 15 residues. V lost 5 bases, J lost 8 bases, and 18 bases lay in between. DNA for the CDR3: TGTGCCAGCAGCCGTTCTGCAGGGGAAGGAGAAAAACTGTTTTTT. This encodes CASSRSAGEGEKLFF.

The chain couples TRBV7-2 to TRBJ2-5, with 14 bases that match TRBD2. This CDR3 region has 19 residues. Unmatched junction bases numbered 13, after V lost 2 bases and J lost 5 bases. Germline V gives CDR1 SGHTA, CDR2 FQGNSA. CDR3 residues: CASSLRRLTSGRAHETQYF. For the CDR3, the DNA is TGTGCCAGCAGCTTAAGGCGTCTGACTAGCGGGAGGGCCCATGAGACCCAGTACTTC.

The rearrangement uses TRBV18 and TRBJ1-4; 9 bases are shared with TRBD1. Germline V gene lookup returns CDR1 KGHSH and CDR2 LQKENI. This CDR3 region has 14 residues. V was clipped by 6 bases and J by 5 bases; unmatched bases: 4. The CDR3 sequence is CASSRDRENEKLFF. DNA of the CDR3: TGTGCCAGCTCCCGGGACAGGGAAAATGAAAAACTGTTTTTT.